This T cell receptor beta chain was identified in a study of blood T cells in healthy people across ages. The study's findings and limits: TCR beta diversity correlated strongly with naive T cell percentage.

CDR3 length: 13 amino acids. Trimming stripped 7 bases from V and 5 bases from J, with 18 bases between. Germline V gives CDR1 SQVTM, CDR2 ANQGSEA. A sample-barcoded 5' primer and a J-beta primer mix were used in a second PCR of roughly 6 to 11 cycles. Each CDR3 protein is one row after TCRdb ran MiXCR on the 5' RACE reads. The table lists about 1.6 million distinct CDR3 sequences, around 35% of them singletons, with about 11% in the top ten. With regard to this clonotype: What it binds is not known.

Sequencing was done on a sample of blood. The origin of this receptor is a woman aged 25-40 years in good health. This chain uses TRBV29-1 with TRBJ2-7; D is undetermined. The CDR3 bases are TGCAGCGCTACCGCTTCGAAAGGCAACGAGCAGTACTTC. It is translated as CSATASKGNEQYF.